This TCR beta chain was profiled in a study of T cells after yellow fever vaccination. Findings and caveats of the study: The appearance of a small share of clonotypes in both CD4 and CD8 compartments was observed. Primary-vaccination clones mostly resurfaced post-booster (more than 95% CD4, more than 85% CD8).

Germline assignment: CDR1 PRHDT and CDR2 FYEKMQ (reference sequence). Trimming stripped 6 bases from V and 1 base from J, with 16 bases between. The CDR3 consists of 15 residues. To note about this clonotype: Its antigen is unknown.

TCRdb passed the 5' RACE reads through MiXCR, listing each CDR3 protein once. This table has around 200,000 distinct CDR3 sequences, around 10% appearing once. The chain links TRBV13 to TRBJ2-7; D perhaps matches TRBD1 (5 bases). Sequences were derived from CD8+ T cells sorted from PBMCs, sampled 15 days after the yellow fever booster vaccination. This sequence originates from a man aged 18 to 30 who received the YFV17D yellow fever vaccine. CDR3 sequence (DNA): TGTGCCAGCAGTCCCAGGACACGCCCGTCCTACGAGCAGTACGTC. Residues: CASSPRTRPSYEQYV.